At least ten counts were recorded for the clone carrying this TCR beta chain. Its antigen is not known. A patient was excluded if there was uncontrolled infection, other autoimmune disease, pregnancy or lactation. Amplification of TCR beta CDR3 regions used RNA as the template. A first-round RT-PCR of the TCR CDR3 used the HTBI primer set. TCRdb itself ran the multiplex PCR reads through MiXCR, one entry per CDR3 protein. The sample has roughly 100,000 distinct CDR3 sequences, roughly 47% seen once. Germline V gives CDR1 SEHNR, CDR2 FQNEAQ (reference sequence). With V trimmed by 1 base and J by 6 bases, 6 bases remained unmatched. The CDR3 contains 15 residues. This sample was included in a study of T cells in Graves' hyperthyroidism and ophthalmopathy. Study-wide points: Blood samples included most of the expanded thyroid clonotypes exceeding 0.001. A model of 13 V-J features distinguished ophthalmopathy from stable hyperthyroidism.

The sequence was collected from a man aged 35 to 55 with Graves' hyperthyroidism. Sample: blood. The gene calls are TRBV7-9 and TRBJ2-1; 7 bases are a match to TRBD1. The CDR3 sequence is CASSLGTGDSNEQFF. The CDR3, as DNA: TGTGCCAGCAGCTTAGGGACAGGAGATAGCAATGAGCAGTTCTTC.